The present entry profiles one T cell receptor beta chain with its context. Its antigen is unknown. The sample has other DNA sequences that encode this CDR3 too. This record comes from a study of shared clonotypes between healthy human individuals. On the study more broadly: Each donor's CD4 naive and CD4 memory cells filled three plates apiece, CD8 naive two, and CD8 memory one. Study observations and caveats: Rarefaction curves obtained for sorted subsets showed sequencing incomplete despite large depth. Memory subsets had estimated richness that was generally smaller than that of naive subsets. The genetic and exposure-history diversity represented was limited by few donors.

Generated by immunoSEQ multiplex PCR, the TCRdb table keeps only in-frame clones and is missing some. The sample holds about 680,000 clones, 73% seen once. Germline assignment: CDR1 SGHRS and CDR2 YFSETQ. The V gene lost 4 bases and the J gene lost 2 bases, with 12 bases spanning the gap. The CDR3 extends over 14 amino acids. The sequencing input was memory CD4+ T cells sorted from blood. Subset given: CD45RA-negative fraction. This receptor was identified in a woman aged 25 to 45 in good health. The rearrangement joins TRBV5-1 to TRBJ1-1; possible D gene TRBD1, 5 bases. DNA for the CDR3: TGCGCCAGCAGCCTCAGTGGGGGTAACACTGAAGCTTTCTTT. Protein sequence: CASSLSGGNTEAFF.